This paragraph reports one T cell receptor (beta chain). Original processing methods: Amplification of reference gene primers was used by the study to estimate nucleated cell counts. TCRdb's table, derived via immunoSEQ multiplex PCR, lists solely in-frame clones and lacks some. The V and J calls and clone size come from that table; D and trimming were worked out from the DNA. The sample yields 200,000 to 250,000 clones, around 78% seen once. This entry comes from a study of blood T cell repertoires in COVID-19. Looking at the study overall: Whether acute or convalescent, the COVID-19 samples came from the United States, Italy and Spain. T cells, B-cell-depleted T cells, or PBMCs provided the cDNA or gDNA that served as material.

Germline-derived CDR1 and CDR2 are SGHRS and YFSETQ. Trimming cost V 0 bases and J 5 bases; bases outside gene matches: 7. The CDR3 length is 17 residues. This TCR came from a woman aged 70-85 years with active or convalescent COVID-19. The specimen was peripheral blood. The chain combines TRBV5-1 with TRBJ2-2, with 10 bases identical to TRBD2. The CDR3 loop is CASSLDSGGPRTGELFF. The CDR3 bases are TGCGCCAGCAGCTTGGATAGCGGGGGGCCGAGAACCGGGGAGCTGTTTTTT.